The T cell receptor beta chain described here comes from a study of T cells in Graves' hyperthyroidism and ophthalmopathy. As concerns this clonotype: The antigen remains undetermined.

The CDR3 is 15 residues long. V lost 6 bases and J 2 bases, leaving 17 bases between the germline ends. From germline, CDR1 is SGHAT and CDR2 FQNNGV. Authors of the study amplified TCR beta CDR3 regions from RNA transcripts. First-round RT-PCR targeting the TCR CDR3 was performed with the HTBI primer set. TCRdb itself ran the multiplex PCR reads through MiXCR, one entry per CDR3 protein. The data show 300,000 to 350,000 distinct CDR3 sequences, roughly 17% seen once. Study-wide findings and caveats: A model of 13 V-J features distinguished ophthalmopathy from stable hyperthyroidism. Appearing also in blood were most of the thyroid clonotypes expanded above 0.001.

Graves' hyperthyroidism qualified as stable when ophthalmopathy did not progress within 18 months. The sample consisted of blood. This receptor was obtained from a man aged 25 to 45 with Graves' hyperthyroidism. This rearrangement joins TRBV11-2 to TRBJ2-7; D gene ambiguous. Written as DNA, the CDR3 is TGTGCCAGCAGTCCTAGGACGGAAGATACCTACGAGCAGTACTTC. Encoded protein: CASSPRTEDTYEQYF.